This TCR beta chain is drawn from a study of blood T cells in healthy people across ages. For the study at large: Per every two T cells, about one barcoded beta molecule was captured by template switching.

The authors ran a second PCR of roughly 6 to 11 cycles using a sample-barcoded 5' primer and a J-beta primer mix. MiXCR was run by TCRdb on the 5' RACE reads, yielding one entry per CDR3 protein. The sample comprises 600,000 to 900,000 distinct CDR3 sequences, roughly 26% of which are singletons, and over 2.5% rests with the top ten. This CDR3 is built from 16 residues. Trimming took 0 bases from V and 6 from J, leaving 15 bases between them. Germline V gene sequence: CDR1 SGHNT, CDR2 YENEEA. This sample also appeared in a second study, on T cells of mothers and their children.

The TCR sequence derives from a boy under 18 in good health. The sample comprised blood. The genes are TRBV11-3 and TRBJ1-5; tentatively, D is TRBD1 (6 bases). CDR3 bases: TGTGCCAGCAGCTTAGATGATGGGGGCGCCGCTCAGCCCCAGCATTTT. Residues: CASSLDDGGAAQPQHF.